The 2 T cell receptor beta chains reported below all come from one sample, sequenced in a study of cytomegalovirus exposure and HLA in healthy donors. Measured with immunoSEQ multiplex PCR; TCRdb has only the in-frame clones, and not every one. This table holds a few hundred thousand clones, roughly 91% found once. The sequenced material came from PBMCs. Receptors originate from a woman aged 25 to 39 in good health and CMV-seronegative.

The chain has TRBV28 and TRBJ2-1; weak D call: TRBD2 (6 bases). The CDR3 is made up of 15 amino acids. The V gene lost 7 bases and the J gene lost 5 bases, with 18 bases spanning the gap. Germline lookup yields CDR1 MDHEN and CDR2 SYDVKM. In nucleotides, the CDR3 is TGTGCCAGCACGGGACGAGGACTAAGCGACAATGAGCAGTTCTTC. Its translation: CASTGRGLSDNEQFF.

This chain connects TRBV7-6 to TRBJ2-1; TRBD2 aligns across 12 bases. From germline, CDR1 is SGHVS and CDR2 FNYEAQ. The CDR3 consists of 16 residues. V was clipped by 5 bases and J by 8 bases; unmatched bases: 10. This chain's CDR3 is CASSPTSGRRVDEQFF. Written as DNA, the CDR3 is TGTGCCAGCAGCCCGACTAGCGGGAGAAGGGTCGATGAGCAGTTCTTC.